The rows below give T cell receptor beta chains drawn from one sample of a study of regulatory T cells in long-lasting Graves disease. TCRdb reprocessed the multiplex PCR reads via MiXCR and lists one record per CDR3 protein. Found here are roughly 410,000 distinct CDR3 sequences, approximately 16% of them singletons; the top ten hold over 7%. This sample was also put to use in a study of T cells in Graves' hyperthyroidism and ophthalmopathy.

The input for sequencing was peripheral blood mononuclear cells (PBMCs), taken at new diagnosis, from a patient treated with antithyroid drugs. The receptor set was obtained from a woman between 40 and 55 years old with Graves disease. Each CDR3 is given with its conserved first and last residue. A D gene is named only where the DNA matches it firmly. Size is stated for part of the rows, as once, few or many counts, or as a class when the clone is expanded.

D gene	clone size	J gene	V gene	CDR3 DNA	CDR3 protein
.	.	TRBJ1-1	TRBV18	TGTGCCAGCTCACCCAGTTCGGGGTCCACTGAAGCTTTCTTT	CASSPSSGSTEAFF
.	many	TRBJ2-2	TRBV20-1	TGCAGTGCTAGAGCCGTCAATATCCGAGCCGGGGAGCTGTTTTTT	CSARAVNIRAGELFF
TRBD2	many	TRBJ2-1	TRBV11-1	TGTGCCAGCAGCTTAGAGGCTCTAGCGGTGGGGTCCTACAATGAGCAGTTCTTC	CASSLEALAVGSYNEQFF
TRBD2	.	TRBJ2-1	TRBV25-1	TGTGCCAGCAGTGAACCAGGGACTACCAATGAGCAGTTCTTC	CASSEPGTTNEQFF
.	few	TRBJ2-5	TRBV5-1	TGCGCCAGCAGCTCAAGGACGTACCAAGAGACCCAGTACTTC	CASSSRTYQETQYF
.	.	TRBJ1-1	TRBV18	TGTGCCAGCTCACCACAGGGGCAGAACACTGAAGCTTTCTTT	CASSPQGQNTEAFF
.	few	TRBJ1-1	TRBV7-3	TGTGCCAGCAGCTTAACCCGGGAAACTGAAGCTTTCTTT	CASSLTRETEAFF
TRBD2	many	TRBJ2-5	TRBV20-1	TGCAGTGCTAATGGGGACGAGCGGGAGGTAGTAAAAGAGACCCAGTACTTC	CSANGDEREVVKETQYF
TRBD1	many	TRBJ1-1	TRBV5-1	TGCGCCAGCAGCTTGGGACAGGGAACTATGAACACTGAAGCTTTCTTT	CASSLGQGTMNTEAFF
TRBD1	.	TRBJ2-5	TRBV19	TGTGCCAGTACCCGGACAGGGTCAACGAACCAAGAGACCCAGTACTTC	CASTRTGSTNQETQYF
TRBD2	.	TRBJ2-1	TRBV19	TGTGCCAGTAAAAAGGATGCGGGAGTTCACAATGAGCAGTTCTTC	CASKKDAGVHNEQFF
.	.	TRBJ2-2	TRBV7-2	TGTGCCAGCAGCTTAGTAGCGGAGGTCGGGGAGCTGTTTTTT	CASSLVAEVGELFF
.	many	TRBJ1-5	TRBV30	TGTGCCTGGAGTGTAGGGCTGGATCAGCCCCAGCATTTT	CAWSVGLDQPQHF
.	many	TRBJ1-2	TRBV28	TGTGCCAGCAGTTCCTCCTTGGGGGGGGACTATGGCTACACCTTC	CASSSSLGGDYGYTF
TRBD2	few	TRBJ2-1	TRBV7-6	TGTGCCAGCAGCTTTGCGGGAGGGCTCTACAATGAGCAGTTCTTC	CASSFAGGLYNEQFF
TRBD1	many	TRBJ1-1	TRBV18	TGTGCCAGCTCACCGATGGACAGGACTGAAGCTTTCTTT	CASSPMDRTEAFF
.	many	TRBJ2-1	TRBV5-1	TGCGCCAGCAGCTTTGATGGATGGGGCCAAAATGAGCAGTTCTTC	CASSFDGWGQNEQFF